Presented here are 2 T cell receptor beta chains from one specimen sequenced in a study of human T cells and chemical hapten exposure. The time point denotes: patch test 3, about 24 weeks after DPC sensitization. Treatment here: therapeutic diphenylcyclopropenone sensitization with weekly scalp DPC. TCRdb processed the RACE reads anew with MiXCR; each CDR3 protein has one entry. The profile shows approximately 80,000 distinct CDR3 sequences, 9.5% to 14% of them singletons. The material sequenced was whole blood, taken in connection with sensitization to the hapten diphenylcyclopropenone (DPC). These receptor sequences come from a woman between 45 and 65 years old with alopecia areata. Some clones in this sample may be carry-over from other donors' samples.

The V call is TRBV20-1, the J call TRBJ2-7; D might be TRBD1 or TRBD2, each matching 6 bases. V lost 7 bases, J lost 7 bases, and 23 bases lay in between. This CDR3 is 14 amino acids long. The V gene's germline CDR1 is DFQATT and CDR2 SNEGSKA (reference sequence). Here the CDR3 DNA reads TGCAGTGGCAGAGGGGGTAGCGGAGCGCGAGAGCAGTACTTC. Protein: CSGRGGSGAREQYF.

This clonotype has at least ten counts. The chain has TRBV19 and TRBJ1-5; D is unclear. This CDR3 has 14 amino acids. V lost 5 bases to trimming and J lost 4 bases, with 12 bases between them. Per the germline V gene, CDR1 is LNHDA and CDR2 is SQIVND (reference sequence). CDR3 nucleotide sequence: TGTGCCAGTAGTCCGCGGGGAAGGAATCAGCCCCAGCATTTT. Translated, it gives CASSPRGRNQPQHF.